Presented here are 23 T cell receptor beta chains from one specimen sequenced in a study of cytomegalovirus exposure and HLA in healthy donors. It was with 60 Vbeta and 13 Jbeta primers that the PCR ran. Data came from immunoSEQ multiplex PCR; TCRdb stores just in-frame clones and leaves some out. The data hold around 93,000 clones, with 82% observed a single time. The sample comprised PBMCs. These receptors all come from a man between 45 and 60 years old in good health and CMV-seronegative.

This chain connects TRBV7-2 to TRBJ2-2, with 8 positions matching TRBD2. CDR1 is SGHTA, CDR2 FQGNSA, per germline. V gave up 4 bases and J gave up 6 bases; unmatched junction bases: 7. The CDR3 length is 15 residues. The CDR3 DNA reads TGTGCCAGCAGCTCCTCAGCGGGAGTCGCCGGGGAGCTGTTTTTT. Protein: CASSSSAGVAGELFF. Filled out from reference TRBV7-2 and TRBJ2-2, the complete variable domain reads GAGVSQSPSNKVTEKGKDVELRCDPISGHTALYWYRQSLGQGLEFLIYFQGNSAPDKSGLPSDRFSAERTGGSVSTLTIQRTQQEDSAVYLCASSSSAGVAGELFFGEGSRLTVL.

The chain combines TRBV6-1 with TRBJ1-2; D gene uncertain. V was clipped by 2 bases and J by 3 bases, with 13 bases between them. CDR3 length: 15 amino acids. CDR1 is MNHNS, CDR2 SASEGT, per germline. CDR3 coding DNA: TGTGCCAGCAGTGAACGCGCAGGCTCCGACTATGGCTACACCTTC. As protein: CASSERAGSDYGYTF.

The V call is TRBV5-4, the J call TRBJ2-5; D is perhaps TRBD2 (7 bases). The end of the DNA fits TRBJ2-7 better, so the J call may be wrong. From germline, CDR1 is SGHNT and CDR2 YYREEE (reference sequence). The CDR3 consists of 14 residues. DNA for the CDR3: TGTGCCAGCAGCTTGGAGGGGGGGGGTTACGAGCAGTACTTC. Amino acid sequence: CASSLEGGGYEQYF.

The V call is TRBV13, the J call TRBJ1-1; D is unresolved. The CDR3 extends over 13 amino acids. Germline assignment: CDR1 PRHDT and CDR2 FYEKMQ (reference sequence). The V end lost 8 bases, the J end lost 8 bases, and 18 bases lay between the germline ends. The DNA for the CDR3 is TGTGCCAGCGAGAGCGCTCCTCACCCAGAAGCTTTCTTT. Translation: CASESAPHPEAFF. The variable domain in full, with the rest retrieved from reference TRBV13 and TRBJ1-1, is AAGVIQSPRHLIKEKRETATLKCYPIPRHDTVYWYQQGPGQDPQFLISFYEKMQSDKGSIPDRFSAQQFSDYHSELNMSSLELGDSALYFCASESAPHPEAFFGQGTRLTVV.

This clone was observed once. The rearrangement uses TRBV14 and TRBJ2-2; no clear D. Germline assignment: CDR1 SGHDN and CDR2 FVKESK. V was pared by 2 bases and J by 7 bases, with 8 bases between. The length of the CDR3 is 13 residues. CDR3 sequence reads: CASSQQSGGELFF. DNA for the CDR3: TGTGCCAGCAGCCAACAATCGGGCGGGGAGCTGTTTTTT.

The genes are TRBV6-5 and TRBJ1-6; perhaps TRBD1 as D (6 bases). The germline V gene has CDR1 MNHEY and CDR2 SVGAGI. V gave up 2 bases and J gave up 14 bases, with 16 bases separating them. The CDR3 loop spans 14 amino acids. CDR3 in amino acids: CASSYDRRTETLHF. CDR3 coding DNA: TGTGCCAGCAGTTACGATCGGCGGACAGAGACCCTCCACTTT.

This clone was seen once. This rearrangement joins TRBV7-9 to TRBJ2-4; tentative D call: TRBD1 (5 bases). This CDR3 spans 13 amino acids. Germline V gives CDR1 SEHNR, CDR2 FQNEAQ (reference sequence). The V end lost 4 bases, the J end lost 5 bases, and 9 bases lay between the germline ends. The CDR3 region has the DNA TGTGCCAGCAGCTCACTACAGGAAAACATTCAGTACTTC. It is translated as CASSSLQENIQYF.

The chain employs TRBV7-9 and TRBJ1-1; possible D gene TRBD1, 6 bases. The CDR3 loop spans 15 amino acids. Trimming shortened V by 5 bases and J by 0 bases, and 13 bases separated the two germline ends. The V gene's germline CDR1 is SEHNR and CDR2 FQNEAQ (reference sequence). CDR3 loop: CASSRQVSMNTEAFF. CDR3 coding DNA: TGTGCCAGCAGCCGACAGGTTTCCATGAACACTGAAGCTTTCTTT.

This clone was observed a few times. The chain has TRBV4-3 and TRBJ2-3; tentative D call: TRBD2 (7 bases). The CDR3 contains 15 residues. Trimming removed 8 bases at V and 4 bases at J, with 19 bases between. The V gene's germline CDR1 is LGHNA and CDR2 YSLEER. CDR3: CASSLAGAPADTQYF. The CDR3 coding sequence is TGCGCCAGCTCCCTCGCGGGGGCCCCGGCAGATACGCAGTATTTT.

A single count supports this clone. The V gene is TRBV7-3, the J gene TRBJ1-2, with D uncertain. Germline-derived CDR1 and CDR2 are SGHTA and FQGTGA. There are 14 residues in the CDR3. V gave up 5 bases and J gave up 4 bases, with 14 bases separating them. DNA of the CDR3: TGTGCCAGCAGCCTAAACTCGGGAGGCTATGGCTACACCTTC. Protein sequence: CASSLNSGGYGYTF.

As DNA, the CDR3 is TGTGCCATCTCAGGGGGCTCGGATACGCAGTATTTT. Protein product: CAISGGSDTQYF. This rearrangement joins TRBV28 to TRBJ2-3; the match to TRBD1 covers 8 bases. The CDR3 contains 12 residues. Germline-derived CDR1 and CDR2 are MDHEN and SYDVKM. J lost 6 bases, V lost 10 bases, and 6 bases had no gene match.

The rearrangement links TRBV6-1 to TRBJ2-7; 9 bases map to TRBD1. CDR1 is MNHNS, CDR2 SASEGT, per germline. V lost 5 bases to trimming and J lost 4 bases; unmatched junction nucleotides: 3. The CDR3 totals 13 residues. The CDR3: CASSRDRVYEQYF. CDR3 nucleotide sequence: TGTGCCAGCAGTCGGGACAGGGTATACGAGCAGTACTTC.

This chain links TRBV28 with TRBJ2-1, with 9 bases aligning to TRBD1. Germline V gives CDR1 MDHEN, CDR2 SYDVKM. The CDR3 has 14 residues. The ends lost 8 bases at V and 10 bases at J; junction bases unmatched: 12. The CDR3 here is CASFSGTGIKEQFF. The CDR3 region has the DNA TGTGCCAGCTTTTCCGGGACAGGGATCAAGGAGCAGTTCTTC.

The count of this clone is one. V and J are TRBV27 and TRBJ2-7, with 10 bases matching TRBD1. V dropped 3 bases and J dropped 4; count of bases not matched to a gene: 6. There are 15 residues in the CDR3. Germline V gene sequence: CDR1 MNHEY, CDR2 SMNVEV (reference sequence). The CDR3 DNA sequence: TGTGCCAGCAGTTTGAGGGGGACAGGGGAGTACGAGCAGTACTTC. Its translation is CASSLRGTGEYEQYF.

This rearrangement joins TRBV11-2 to TRBJ2-2; D remains unclear. The CDR3 consists of 13 residues. Trimming removed 2 bases at V and 2 bases at J, with 3 bases between. Germline CDR1 is SGHAT and CDR2 is FQNNGV. The CDR3 sequence: CASSLINTGELFF. The CDR3 bases are TGTGCCAGCAGCTTAATAAACACCGGGGAGCTGTTTTTT. The whole variable domain, filled in from reference TRBV11-2 and TRBJ2-2, reads EAGVAQSPRYKIIEKRQSVAFWCNPISGHATLYWYQQILGQGPKLLIQFQNNGVVDDSQLPKDRFSAERLKGVDSTLKIQPAKLEDSAVYLCASSLINTGELFFGEGSRLTVL.

The chain couples TRBV6-1 to TRBJ1-1, with no clear D. Germline values: CDR1 MNHNS, CDR2 SASEGT. The CDR3 totals 11 residues. Trimming took off 6 bases at V and 9 bases at J, with 11 bases between the two ends. DNA of the CDR3: TGTGCCAGCAGACCGGGAGATAAAGCTTTCTTT. This codes for CASRPGDKAFF.

This clone was observed a single time. V is TRBV28 and J is TRBJ2-5; D may be TRBD1 (6 bases). Looked up from germline, CDR1 is MDHEN and CDR2 is SYDVKM. This CDR3 region has 13 residues. Trimming took off 3 bases at V and 2 bases at J, with 7 bases between the two ends. CDR3 coding DNA: TGTGCCAGCAGTTTGGACAGACAAGAGACCCAGTACTTC. It encodes CASSLDRQETQYF.

The J gene is TRBJ1-5, the V gene TRBV7-2, with TRBD1 identical over 9 bases. This CDR3 is 16 amino acids long. CDR1 and CDR2 from the germline V gene are SGHTA and FQGNSA. Unmatched junction bases numbered 7, after V lost 5 bases and J lost 2 bases. CDR3 bases: TGTGCCAGCAGCCCCGGGACAGGGAAGGGCAATCAGCCCCAGCATTTT. Amino acids: CASSPGTGKGNQPQHF.

This rearrangement joins TRBV4-1 to TRBJ1-2; 11 bases align to TRBD1. V was clipped by 3 bases and J by 7 bases; unmatched bases: 4. Germline values: CDR1 MGHRA, CDR2 YSYEKL. The CDR3 sequence is 14 residues long. This chain's CDR3 is CASSQAGTGGGYTF. The CDR3 coding sequence is TGCGCCAGCAGCCAGGCCGGGACAGGGGGTGGCTACACCTTC.

The chain is built from TRBV7-2 and TRBJ2-1; possible D gene TRBD1, 5 bases. Germline assignment: CDR1 SGHTA and CDR2 FQGNSA. V lost 2 bases and J lost 13, with 24 bases in between. The CDR3 has 16 amino acids. CDR3 sequence (DNA): TGTGCCAGCAGCTTACAACAGGTACAACGGGCCTTAATCCAGTTCTTC. Encoded protein: CASSLQQVQRALIQFF. The full variable domain, rest sourced from reference TRBV7-2 and TRBJ2-1, is GAGVSQSPSNKVTEKGKDVELRCDPISGHTALYWYRQSLGQGLEFLIYFQGNSAPDKSGLPSDRFSAERTGGSVSTLTIQRTQQEDSAVYLCASSLQQVQRALIQFFGPGTRLTVL.

V and J are TRBV6-4 and TRBJ2-3; possibly TRBD1 for D (6 bases). V gave up 3 bases and J gave up 0 bases, with 7 bases separating them. The germline gives CDR1 MRHNA, CDR2 SNTAGT. This CDR3 is built from 14 residues. The CDR3 sequence is CASSEGASTDTQYF. As DNA, the CDR3 is TGTGCCAGCAGTGAGGGGGCTAGCACAGATACGCAGTATTTT.

V and J are TRBV7-6 and TRBJ2-7; TRBD2 might be the D (5 bases). The CDR3 sequence is 12 residues long. Germline-derived CDR1 and CDR2 are SGHVS and FNYEAQ. With 4 bases removed from V and 6 bases from J, the gap between germline ends came to 10 bases. CDR3 region: CASSSGEGEQYF. The CDR3 nucleotides are TGTGCCAGCAGCTCCGGCGAGGGCGAGCAGTACTTC.

This clone came up a few times. V is TRBV7-2 and J is TRBJ2-7, with D maybe TRBD2 (6 bases). Germline V gene sequence: CDR1 SGHTA, CDR2 FQGNSA. V gave up 5 bases and J gave up 5 bases, with 13 bases separating them. This CDR3 is 13 amino acids long. The CDR3 sequence is CASSPRPGDEQYF. The CDR3 DNA reads as TGTGCCAGCAGCCCCCGCCCGGGGGACGAGCAGTACTTC.